This T cell receptor beta chain stems from a study of blood T cell repertoires in COVID-19. For the study at large: Sites across the United States, Italy and Spain contributed samples from acute and convalescent COVID-19. T cells, B-cell-depleted T cells, or PBMCs provided the cDNA or gDNA that served as material.

Methods used by the authors: By means of reference gene primer amplification, nucleated cell counts were estimated. The protocol was immunoSEQ multiplex PCR, while the TCRdb copy is restricted to in-frame clones and leaves out a portion. That table furnishes V, J and clone size, whereas the DNA furnished D and trimming. The sample lists 45,000 to 60,000 clones; approximately 82% were seen once. CDR1 is SQVTM and CDR2 is ANQGSEA in the germline V gene. The CDR3 contains 13 residues. V was clipped by 6 bases and J by 6 bases; unmatched bases: 11. This clonotype was sampled from a woman older than 75 with acute or convalescent COVID-19. The sequenced sample consisted of peripheral blood. The chain is built from TRBV29-1 and TRBJ2-7; 7 bases are shared with TRBD1. CDR3 nucleotides: TGCAGCGTGCAAGGGGGCGCCGGAACCGAGCAGTACTTC. Translating gives CSVQGGAGTEQYF.